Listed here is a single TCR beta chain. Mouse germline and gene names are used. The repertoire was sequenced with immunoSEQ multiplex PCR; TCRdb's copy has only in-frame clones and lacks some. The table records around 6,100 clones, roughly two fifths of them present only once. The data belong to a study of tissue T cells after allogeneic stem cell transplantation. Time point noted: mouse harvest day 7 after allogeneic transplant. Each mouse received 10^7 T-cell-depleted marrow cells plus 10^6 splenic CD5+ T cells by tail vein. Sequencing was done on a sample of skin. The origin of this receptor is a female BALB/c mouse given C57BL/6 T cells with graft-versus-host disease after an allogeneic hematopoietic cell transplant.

This CDR3 reads CASSLNSNTEVFF. The covered CDR3 bases are TGTGCCAGCAGTCTGAACAGTAACACAGAAGTCTTC. The J gene is TRBJ1-1, the V gene TRBV26; D is unclear. The read ends 1 residue shy of where the CDR3 ends; the end is completed using the germline J gene. CDR1 and CDR2 (germline): KGHPV, FQNQEV (reference sequence). The CDR3 contains 13 residues. V shed 2 bases and J shed 2 bases, with 6 bases lying between them.